A single TCR beta chain is shown here with its context. Its cognate antigen is unknown. The entry originates in a study of PD-L1 blockade in urothelial cancer. Across the study: Blood analysis took place 3 weeks (second dose) and 6 weeks after treatment start. Median blood clonality was around 0.074, with 82,636 unique TCRs.

CDR1 is SNHLY, CDR2 FYNNEI, per germline. The ends lost 10 bases at V and 1 base at J; junction bases unmatched: 7. The CDR3 spans 15 residues. General study results and limits: Below-median TCR clonality that was measured in pretreatment blood predicted better survival.

TCRdb's copy holds only in-frame clones and misses some; the assay was immunoSEQ multiplex PCR. The sample lists about 71,000 clones, around nine tenths occurring once. Patients' urothelial carcinoma was locally advanced or metastatic. This TCR was recovered from a man between 60 and 75 years old with urothelial cancer. The sample in question was PBMCs, obtained around atezolizumab (anti-PD-L1) treatment. V is TRBV2 and J is TRBJ2-3; 11 positions match TRBD2. This CDR3 reads CAKAAGLAGTDTQYF. In DNA, the CDR3 is TGTGCCAAGGCAGCGGGACTAGCGGGCACAGATACGCAGTATTTT.